This is a list of T cell receptor beta chains from one sample in a study of human T cells and chemical hapten exposure. One entry per CDR3 protein results from TCRdb running MiXCR on the RACE reads. Of 84,000 or so distinct CDR3 sequences listed, roughly a tenth are singletons. The source material was whole blood, sampled in connection with sensitization to the hapten diphenylcyclopropenone (DPC). The receptors were gathered from a man in his forties or fifties with alopecia areata. Some clones in this sample may be carry-over from other donors' samples. The CDR3 runs from the conserved cysteine through the conserved F or W. D genes are given only for firm matches. Rows may omit the clone size; those that give it use once, few, many or a size class.

v_call: TRBV7-2
d_call: NA
clone_size: few
j_call: TRBJ1-1
cdr3_nt: TGTGCCAGCAGCTTAATAAGTAGAGGGGAAGCTTTCTTT
cdr3_aa: CASSLISRGEAFF

v_call: TRBV20-1
d_call: NA
clone_size: NA
j_call: TRBJ2-2
cdr3_nt: TGCAGTGCTAGAGCCCCTAGCGGGGAGCTGTTTTTT
cdr3_aa: CSARAPSGELFF

v_call: TRBV2
d_call: NA
clone_size: few
j_call: TRBJ2-1
cdr3_nt: TGTGCCAGCAGTGATTTGGGCCAGCTGACCAGGAATGAGCAGTTCTTC
cdr3_aa: CASSDLGQLTRNEQFF

v_call: TRBV18
d_call: NA
clone_size: few
j_call: TRBJ1-1
cdr3_nt: TGTGCCAGCTCACCCGTACAGGGAGTGAACACTGAAGCTTTCTTT
cdr3_aa: CASSPVQGVNTEAFF

v_call: TRBV11-3
d_call: TRBD1
clone_size: few
j_call: TRBJ2-7
cdr3_nt: TGTGCCAGCAGCACTTCACAGGGGGCCGCCTACGAGCAGTACTTC
cdr3_aa: CASSTSQGAAYEQYF

v_call: TRBV24-1
d_call: NA
clone_size: few
j_call: TRBJ2-5
cdr3_nt: TGTGCCACCAGTGGTACGGACAGTTTTTACCAAGAGACCCAGTACTTC
cdr3_aa: CATSGTDSFYQETQYF

v_call: TRBV18
d_call: NA
clone_size: few
j_call: TRBJ1-2
cdr3_nt: TGTGCCAGCTCACCACGAGAGTCAGAGTATGGCTACACCTTC
cdr3_aa: CASSPRESEYGYTF

v_call: TRBV20-1
d_call: NA
clone_size: NA
j_call: TRBJ2-7
cdr3_nt: TGCAGTGCTCTGGGGGGATCCCCCTACGAGCAGTACTTC
cdr3_aa: CSALGGSPYEQYF

v_call: TRBV28
d_call: TRBD2
clone_size: NA
j_call: TRBJ2-5
cdr3_nt: TGTGCCAGCAGCTCGAGACTAGCCGGGCAAGAGACCCAGTACTTC
cdr3_aa: CASSSRLAGQETQYF

v_call: TRBV6-2/TRBV6-3
d_call: NA
clone_size: few
j_call: TRBJ1-2
cdr3_nt: TGTGCCAGCAGTTACTCGAGGAGGGAGCCCTCTAACTATGGCTACACCTTC
cdr3_aa: CASSYSRREPSNYGYTF

v_call: TRBV6-1
d_call: TRBD2
clone_size: few
j_call: TRBJ2-3
cdr3_nt: TGTGCCAGTAGCGGGAGGGCCTCAGATACGCAGTATTTT
cdr3_aa: CASSGRASDTQYF

v_call: TRBV15
d_call: NA
clone_size: NA
j_call: TRBJ2-4
cdr3_nt: TGTGCCACCAGCCACCCGGGAGTACCCAAAAACATTCAGTACTTC
cdr3_aa: CATSHPGVPKNIQYF

v_call: TRBV6-4
d_call: NA
clone_size: NA
j_call: TRBJ2-2
cdr3_nt: TGTGCCAGCAGTACGGTCGGGACCGGGGAGCTGTTTTTT
cdr3_aa: CASSTVGTGELFF

v_call: TRBV4-3
d_call: TRBD2
clone_size: NA
j_call: TRBJ2-1
cdr3_nt: TGCGCCAGCAGCCAAGGATACGGGAGGGCCGACAATGAGCAGTTCTTC
cdr3_aa: CASSQGYGRADNEQFF

v_call: TRBV5-4
d_call: TRBD1
clone_size: NA
j_call: TRBJ2-5
cdr3_nt: TGTGCCAGCAGCTTGCGGGACAGGGAGTGGACCCAGTACTTC
cdr3_aa: CASSLRDREWTQYF

v_call: TRBV7-6
d_call: TRBD1
clone_size: NA
j_call: TRBJ2-5
cdr3_nt: TGTGCCAGCAGCCCCCTTCCGGGACAGGGGGTTGAGACCCAGTACTTC
cdr3_aa: CASSPLPGQGVETQYF

v_call: TRBV20-1
d_call: NA
clone_size: NA
j_call: TRBJ2-5
cdr3_nt: TGCAGTGCCTCCGGGGCTCGGCCCCTGGGGGAGACCCAGTACTTC
cdr3_aa: CSASGARPLGETQYF

v_call: TRBV6-2/TRBV6-3
d_call: NA
clone_size: NA
j_call: TRBJ2-3
cdr3_nt: TGTGCCAGCAGTTACTGGGCAGGCACAGATACGCAGTATTTT
cdr3_aa: CASSYWAGTDTQYF

v_call: TRBV7-7
d_call: TRBD1
clone_size: NA
j_call: TRBJ2-7
cdr3_nt: TGTGCCAGCAGCTCACACCTCGACAGGGCCTACGAGCAGTACTTC
cdr3_aa: CASSSHLDRAYEQYF

v_call: TRBV13
d_call: TRBD2
clone_size: many
j_call: TRBJ2-7
cdr3_nt: TGTGCCAGCAGCCCACGGATTAGCGGGAGAACGAACGAGCAGTACTTC
cdr3_aa: CASSPRISGRTNEQYF

v_call: TRBV30
d_call: NA
clone_size: few
j_call: TRBJ1-2
cdr3_nt: TGTGCCTGGAGCACCCTTATCTACTATGGCTACACCTTC
cdr3_aa: CAWSTLIYYGYTF

v_call: TRBV3-1
d_call: NA
clone_size: many
j_call: TRBJ1-1
cdr3_nt: TGTGCCAGCAGCCTACGAGGGGATACTGAAGCTTTCTTT
cdr3_aa: CASSLRGDTEAFF

v_call: TRBV9
d_call: TRBD1
clone_size: NA
j_call: TRBJ2-7
cdr3_nt: TGTGCCAGCAGCCCGTACAGGGGCCCCTACGAGCAGTACTTC
cdr3_aa: CASSPYRGPYEQYF

v_call: TRBV7-2
d_call: NA
clone_size: few
j_call: TRBJ1-5
cdr3_nt: TGTGCCAGCAGCCTCCCGGGGGTGCCACAGCCCCAGCATTTT
cdr3_aa: CASSLPGVPQPQHF

v_call: TRBV5-1
d_call: NA
clone_size: few
j_call: TRBJ2-3
cdr3_nt: TGCGCCAGCAGCTCGCCACCCACAGATACGCAGTATTTT
cdr3_aa: CASSSPPTDTQYF

v_call: TRBV6-2/TRBV6-3
d_call: NA
clone_size: few
j_call: TRBJ2-1
cdr3_nt: TGTGCCAGCAGTCTAGAGGTCTCCTACAATGAGCAGTTCTTC
cdr3_aa: CASSLEVSYNEQFF

v_call: TRBV3-1
d_call: NA
clone_size: few
j_call: TRBJ1-2
cdr3_nt: TGTGCCAGCAGCGCGCGCCGGACACTACCTAACTATGGCTACACCTTC
cdr3_aa: CASSARRTLPNYGYTF

v_call: TRBV19
d_call: NA
clone_size: few
j_call: TRBJ1-4
cdr3_nt: TGTGCCAGTAGTATCGATCACACCGGGGAAAAACTGTTTTTT
cdr3_aa: CASSIDHTGEKLFF

v_call: TRBV28
d_call: TRBD1
clone_size: NA
j_call: TRBJ2-6
cdr3_nt: TGTGCCAGCAGTGAGACAGGGAGATCTGGGGCCAACGTCCTGACTTTC
cdr3_aa: CASSETGRSGANVLTF

v_call: TRBV29-1
d_call: TRBD1
clone_size: NA
j_call: TRBJ1-1
cdr3_nt: TGCAGCGTCATACCGGGACAGGTAAACACTGAAGCTTTCTTT
cdr3_aa: CSVIPGQVNTEAFF

v_call: TRBV6-6
d_call: NA
clone_size: few
j_call: TRBJ2-3
cdr3_nt: TGTGCCAGCATTCTAGGGGGGAGGTCAGATACGCAGTATTTT
cdr3_aa: CASILGGRSDTQYF

v_call: TRBV7-8
d_call: NA
clone_size: medium-sized
j_call: TRBJ1-6
cdr3_nt: TGTGCCAGCAGCGCTACGTGGGGCAGCAATTCACCCCTCCACTTT
cdr3_aa: CASSATWGSNSPLHF

v_call: TRBV12-3/TRBV12-4
d_call: TRBD1
clone_size: few
j_call: TRBJ1-1
cdr3_nt: TGTGCCAGCAGTGTGAGACAGGGGAACACTGAAGCTTTCTTT
cdr3_aa: CASSVRQGNTEAFF

v_call: TRBV5-1
d_call: NA
clone_size: NA
j_call: TRBJ2-1
cdr3_nt: TGCGCCAGCAGCCCGGGGACTGACTCCTACAATGAGCAGTTCTTC
cdr3_aa: CASSPGTDSYNEQFF

v_call: TRBV6-2/TRBV6-3
d_call: TRBD2
clone_size: NA
j_call: TRBJ2-1
cdr3_nt: TGTGCCAGCAGGCGCACTAGCGGGAGGAACAATGAGCAGTTCTTC
cdr3_aa: CASRRTSGRNNEQFF

v_call: TRBV4-3
d_call: TRBD1
clone_size: many
j_call: TRBJ2-5
cdr3_nt: TGCGCCAGCAGCCAAAAATGGGACAGGGGGCAAGAGACCCAGTACTTC
cdr3_aa: CASSQKWDRGQETQYF

v_call: TRBV29-1
d_call: NA
clone_size: NA
j_call: TRBJ1-2
cdr3_nt: TGCAGCGTTGAAGAATCGGGGGGCCGTGGCTACACCTTC
cdr3_aa: CSVEESGGRGYTF

v_call: TRBV7-9
d_call: NA
clone_size: few
j_call: TRBJ1-1
cdr3_nt: TGTGCCAGCCTGGGGGTTTTTAACACTGAAGCTTTCTTT
cdr3_aa: CASLGVFNTEAFF